These 5 T cell receptor beta chains came from one sample sequenced in a study of cytomegalovirus exposure and HLA in healthy donors. The PCR had 60 Vbeta and 13 Jbeta primers. The assay was immunoSEQ multiplex PCR, and TCRdb's table has in-frame clones only and misses some. Of over 90,000 clones in the sample, approximately 72% were seen once. The specimen was PBMCs. The receptor set was obtained from a woman aged 70 to 79 in good health and CMV-seropositive.

The rearrangement uses TRBV7-8 and TRBJ2-5, with D uncertain. The CDR3 is made up of 15 amino acids. V was clipped by 2 bases and J by 4 bases, with 14 bases between them. Germline V CDR1 and CDR2: SGHVS, FQNEAQ. CDR3 in DNA: TGTGCCAGCAGCTTAAGCCCCGGCAGGTCAGAGACCCAGTACTTC. Protein sequence: CASSLSPGRSETQYF. The entire variable domain, with the rest obtained from reference TRBV7-8 and TRBJ2-5, is as follows: GAGVSQSPRYKVAKRGQDVALRCDPISGHVSLFWYQQALGQGPEFLTYFQNEAQLDKSGLPSDRFFAERPEGSVSTLKIQRTQQEDSAVYLCASSLSPGRSETQYFGPGTRLLVL.

This clone was counted once. The V and J genes are TRBV4-1 and TRBJ2-1, with D possibly matching TRBD2 (5 bases). V was shortened by 1 base and J by 6 bases, with 10 bases between the two germline ends. The CDR3 consists of 14 residues. Germline V CDR1 and CDR2: MGHRA, YSYEKL. DNA of the CDR3: TGCGCCAGCAGCCAAGGTGCGGGCTCCAATGAGCAGTTCTTC. Translating it yields CASSQGAGSNEQFF.

This chain joins TRBV28 and TRBJ2-7; 12 nucleotides match TRBD2. V was clipped by 8 bases and J by 3 bases; unmatched bases: 5. The V gene's germline CDR1 is MDHEN and CDR2 SYDVKM. This CDR3 is 14 amino acids long. Written as DNA, the CDR3 is TGTGCCAGCTGTTGGACTAGCGGGGACTACGAGCAGTACTTC. Amino acids: CASCWTSGDYEQYF.

This clone was found a few times. V usage is TRBV19 and J usage is TRBJ1-2; no firm D call. Germline V gives CDR1 LNHDA, CDR2 SQIVND (reference sequence). This CDR3 comprises 13 residues. The germline V and J ends were trimmed by 5 bases and 4 bases, with 11 bases remaining between them. The CDR3 DNA sequence: TGTGCCAGTAGTTCTCGGGATTTCTATGGCTACACCTTC. This encodes CASSSRDFYGYTF.

The chain uses TRBV11-3 and TRBJ2-1; TRBD1 aligns across 11 bases. Germline V gene data show CDR1 as SGHNT and CDR2 as YENEEA. V lost 5 bases and J lost 9; bases outside the gene matches: 9. There are 15 residues in the CDR3. As DNA, the CDR3 is TGTGCCAGCAGCCGCGGACAGGGGGCTGGTATTGAGCAGTTCTTC. Protein: CASSRGQGAGIEQFF.